Listed below are T cell receptor beta chains from one sample, sequenced in a study of cytomegalovirus exposure and HLA in healthy donors. TCRdb's copy holds only in-frame clones and misses some; the assay was immunoSEQ multiplex PCR. The sample contains about 250,000 clones, about 90% of which appear only once. The sequenced material came from PBMCs. These receptors were obtained from a man aged 18 to 30 in good health and CMV-seropositive. CDR3s include the opening cysteine and the closing phenylalanine or tryptophan.

cdr3_aa v_call cdr3_length j_call
CASSHRALAGDNEQFF TRBV19 16 TRBJ2-1
CASSADRGSDEQFF TRBV5-1 14 TRBJ2-1
CAWSEDPNEKLFF TRBV30 13 TRBJ1-4
CASSYSTRTSLVTQYF TRBV6-5 16 TRBJ2-5
CASSSGTSHNEQFF TRBV28 14 TRBJ2-1
CASSLSAESGKYEQYF TRBV5-1 16 TRBJ2-7
CASSAGGQAYYGYTF TRBV9 15 TRBJ1-2
CASSRANTGELFF TRBV6-5 13 TRBJ2-2
CASSSAGGHNEQFF TRBV5-6 14 TRBJ2-1
CASSQVPSGSNLGQYF TRBV4-2 16 TRBJ2-7
CASSEARWGSEQYF TRBV2 14 TRBJ2-7
CASRAGLRGSGELFF TRBV6-1 15 TRBJ2-2
CASSIELSSYEQYF TRBV19 14 TRBJ2-7
CASSIIVSSSYNEQFF TRBV7-2 16 TRBJ2-1
CASSQRSGVTTGELFF TRBV4-2 16 TRBJ2-2
CASSYSGGTGGYEQYF TRBV6-5 16 TRBJ2-7
CASNQQGIGQPQHF TRBV2 14 TRBJ1-5
CASSLAAGRFQETQYF TRBV5-4 16 TRBJ2-5
CASSVIETGELFF TRBV2 13 TRBJ2-2
CASSPRTSGRNYNEQFF TRBV5-1 17 TRBJ2-1
CASSPSGGSSYEQYF TRBV9 15 TRBJ2-7
CASSPRLSSYNEQFF TRBV4-1 15 TRBJ2-1
CSVATGTGNTEAFF TRBV29-1 14 TRBJ1-1
CASSESSREDTETQYF TRBV2 16 TRBJ2-5
CASSFAGTASSYNEQFF TRBV28 17 TRBJ2-1